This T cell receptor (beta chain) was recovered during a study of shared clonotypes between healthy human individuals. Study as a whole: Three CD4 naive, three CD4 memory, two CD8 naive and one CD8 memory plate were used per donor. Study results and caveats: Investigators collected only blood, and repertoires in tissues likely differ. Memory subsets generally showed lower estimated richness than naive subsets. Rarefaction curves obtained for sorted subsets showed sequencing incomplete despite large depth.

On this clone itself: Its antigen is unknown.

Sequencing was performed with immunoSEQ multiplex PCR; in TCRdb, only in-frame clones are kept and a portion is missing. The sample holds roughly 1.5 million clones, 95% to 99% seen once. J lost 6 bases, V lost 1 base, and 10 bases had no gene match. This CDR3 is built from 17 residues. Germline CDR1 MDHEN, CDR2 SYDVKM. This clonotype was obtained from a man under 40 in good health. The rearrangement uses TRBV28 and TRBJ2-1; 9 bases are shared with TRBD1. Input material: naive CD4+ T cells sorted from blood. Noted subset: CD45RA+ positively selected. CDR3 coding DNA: TGTGCCAGCAGTTTATCAGTAGGGACAGGGTTTGGCAATGAGCAGTTCTTC. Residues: CASSLSVGTGFGNEQFF.